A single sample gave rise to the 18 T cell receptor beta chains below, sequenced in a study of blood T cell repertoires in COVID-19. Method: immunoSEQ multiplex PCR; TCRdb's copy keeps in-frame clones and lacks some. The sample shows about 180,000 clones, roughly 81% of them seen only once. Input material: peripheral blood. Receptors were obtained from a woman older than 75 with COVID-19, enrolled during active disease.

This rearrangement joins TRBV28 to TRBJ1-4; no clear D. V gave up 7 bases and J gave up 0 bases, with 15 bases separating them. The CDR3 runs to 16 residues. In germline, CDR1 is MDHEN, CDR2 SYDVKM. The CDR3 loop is CASISGRPTTNEKLFF. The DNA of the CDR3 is TGTGCCAGCATCTCCGGGAGGCCAACAACTAATGAAAAACTGTTTTTT.

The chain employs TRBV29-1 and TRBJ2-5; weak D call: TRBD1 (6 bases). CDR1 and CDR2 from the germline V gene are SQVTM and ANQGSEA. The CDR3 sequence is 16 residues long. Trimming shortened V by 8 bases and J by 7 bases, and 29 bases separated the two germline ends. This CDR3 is CSPPGGDNGRKVTQYF. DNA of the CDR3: TGCAGCCCCCCCGGTGGGGACAATGGCCGAAAAGTGACCCAGTACTTC. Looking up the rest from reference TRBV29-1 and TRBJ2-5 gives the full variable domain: SAVISQKPSRDICQRGTSLTIQCQVDSQVTMMFWYRQQPGQSLTLIATANQGSEATYESGFVIDKFPISRPNLTFSTLTVSNMSPEDSSIYLCSPPGGDNGRKVTQYFGPGTRLLVL.

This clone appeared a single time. The CDR3 protein is CASRWGGTYNEQFF. The CDR3 DNA is TGTGCCAGCAGGTGGGGGGGGACTTACAATGAGCAGTTCTTC. The V and J genes are TRBV6-6 and TRBJ2-1; 7 bases fit TRBD2. Germline V gene sequence: CDR1 MNHNY, CDR2 SVGAGI (reference sequence). V trimming: 6 bases; J trimming: 4 bases; junction bases outside the gene matches: 6. CDR3 length: 14 amino acids.

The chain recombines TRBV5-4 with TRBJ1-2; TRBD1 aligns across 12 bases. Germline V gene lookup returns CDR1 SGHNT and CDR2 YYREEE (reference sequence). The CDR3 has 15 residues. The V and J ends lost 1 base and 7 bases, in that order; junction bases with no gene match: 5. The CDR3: CASSLMGQGASGYTF. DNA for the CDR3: TGTGCCAGCAGCTTGATGGGACAGGGGGCATCTGGCTACACCTTC.

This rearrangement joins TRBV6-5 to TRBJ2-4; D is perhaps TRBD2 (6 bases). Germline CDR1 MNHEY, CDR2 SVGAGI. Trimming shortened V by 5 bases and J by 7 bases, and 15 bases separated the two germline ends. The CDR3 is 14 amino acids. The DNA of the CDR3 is TGTGCCAGCAGTACGGGACTGACGTCGAACATTCAGTACTTC. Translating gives CASSTGLTSNIQYF.

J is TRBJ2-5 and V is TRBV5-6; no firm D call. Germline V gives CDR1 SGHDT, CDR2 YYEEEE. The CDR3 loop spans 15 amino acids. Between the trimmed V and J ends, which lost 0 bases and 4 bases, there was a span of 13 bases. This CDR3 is CASSLAWSPRETQYF. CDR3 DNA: TGTGCCAGCAGCTTGGCGTGGAGCCCAAGAGAGACCCAGTACTTC.

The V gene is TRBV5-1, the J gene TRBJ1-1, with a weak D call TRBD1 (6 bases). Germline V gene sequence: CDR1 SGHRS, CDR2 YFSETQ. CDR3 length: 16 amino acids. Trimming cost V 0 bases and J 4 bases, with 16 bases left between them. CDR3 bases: TGCGCCAGCAGCTTGGACTCCCAGGGGAGAGGCACTGAAGCTTTCTTT. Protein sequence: CASSLDSQGRGTEAFF.

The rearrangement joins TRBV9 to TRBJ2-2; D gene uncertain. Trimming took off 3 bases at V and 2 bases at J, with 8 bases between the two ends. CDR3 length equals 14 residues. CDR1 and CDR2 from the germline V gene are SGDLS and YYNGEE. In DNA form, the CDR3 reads TGTGCCAGCAGCGGACTCCTAAACACCGGGGAGCTGTTTTTT. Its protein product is CASSGLLNTGELFF.

This CDR3 reads CASSLTLTGKGAGELFF. The CDR3 nucleotides are TGTGCCAGCAGCTTAACGTTAACAGGGAAAGGTGCGGGGGAGCTGTTTTTT. The chain joins TRBV7-3 to TRBJ2-2; weak D call: TRBD1 (6 bases). The ends were cut back, 0 bases at V and 8 bases at J, with 19 bases in the middle. The germline gives CDR1 SGHTA, CDR2 FQGTGA. The CDR3 spans 17 residues.

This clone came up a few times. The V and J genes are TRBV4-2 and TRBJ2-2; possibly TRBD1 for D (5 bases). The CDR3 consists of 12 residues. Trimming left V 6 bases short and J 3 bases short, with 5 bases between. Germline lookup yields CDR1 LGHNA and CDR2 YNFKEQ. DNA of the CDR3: TGTGCCAGCAGACAGGACACCGGGGAGCTGTTTTTT. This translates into CASRQDTGELFF.

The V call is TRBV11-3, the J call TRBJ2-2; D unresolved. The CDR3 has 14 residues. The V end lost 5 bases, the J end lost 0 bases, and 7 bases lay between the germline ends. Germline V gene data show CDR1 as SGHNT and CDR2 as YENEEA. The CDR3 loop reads CASSRSTNTGELFF. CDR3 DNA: TGTGCCAGCAGCCGTTCTACGAACACCGGGGAGCTGTTTTTT.

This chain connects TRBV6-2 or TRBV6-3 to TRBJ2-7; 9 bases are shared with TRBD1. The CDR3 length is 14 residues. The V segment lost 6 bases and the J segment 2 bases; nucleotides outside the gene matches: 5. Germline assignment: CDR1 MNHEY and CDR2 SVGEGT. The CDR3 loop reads CASSQRTGAYEQYF. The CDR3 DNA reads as TGTGCCAGCAGCCAGAGGACAGGGGCCTACGAGCAGTACTTC.

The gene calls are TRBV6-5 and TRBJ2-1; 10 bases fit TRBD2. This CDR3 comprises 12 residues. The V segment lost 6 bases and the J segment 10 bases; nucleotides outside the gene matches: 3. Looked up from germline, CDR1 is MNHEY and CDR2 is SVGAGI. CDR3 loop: CASRVAGGEQFF. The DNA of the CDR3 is TGTGCCAGCAGGGTAGCGGGGGGCGAGCAGTTCTTC.

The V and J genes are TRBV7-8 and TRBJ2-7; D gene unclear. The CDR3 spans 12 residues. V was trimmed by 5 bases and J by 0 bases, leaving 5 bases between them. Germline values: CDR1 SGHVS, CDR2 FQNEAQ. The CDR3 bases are TGTGCCAGCAGCGTGAGCTCCTACGAGCAGTACTTC. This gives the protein CASSVSSYEQYF.

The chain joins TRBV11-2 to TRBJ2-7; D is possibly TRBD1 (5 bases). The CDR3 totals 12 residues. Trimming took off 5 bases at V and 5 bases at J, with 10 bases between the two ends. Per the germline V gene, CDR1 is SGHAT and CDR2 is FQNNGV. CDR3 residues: CASSRRVHEQYF. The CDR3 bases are TGTGCCAGCAGCCGCAGGGTCCACGAGCAGTACTTC.

Here the CDR3 reads CASSPTGQPQHF. CDR3 in DNA: TGTGCCAGCTCACCAACGGGGCAGCCCCAGCATTTT. This rearrangement joins TRBV18 to TRBJ1-5; D ambiguous. The CDR3 runs to 12 residues. The germline gives CDR1 KGHSH, CDR2 LQKENI. V was trimmed by 2 bases and J by 7 bases, leaving 6 bases between them.

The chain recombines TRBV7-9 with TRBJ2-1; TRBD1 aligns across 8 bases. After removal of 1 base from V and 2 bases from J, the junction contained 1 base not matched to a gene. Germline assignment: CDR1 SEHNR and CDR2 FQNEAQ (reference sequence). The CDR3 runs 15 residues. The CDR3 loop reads CASSLDRGTYNEQFF. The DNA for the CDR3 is TGTGCCAGCAGCTTAGACAGGGGGACCTACAATGAGCAGTTCTTC.

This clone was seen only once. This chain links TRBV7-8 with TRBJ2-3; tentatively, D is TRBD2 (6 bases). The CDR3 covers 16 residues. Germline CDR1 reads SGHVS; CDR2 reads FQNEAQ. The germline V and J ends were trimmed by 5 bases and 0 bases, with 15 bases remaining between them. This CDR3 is CASSRPGGGSTDTQYF. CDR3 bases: TGTGCCAGCAGCCGCCCCGGGGGTGGAAGCACAGATACGCAGTATTTT. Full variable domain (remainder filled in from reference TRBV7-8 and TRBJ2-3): GAGVSQSPRYKVAKRGQDVALRCDPISGHVSLFWYQQALGQGPEFLTYFQNEAQLDKSGLPSDRFFAERPEGSVSTLKIQRTQQEDSAVYLCASSRPGGGSTDTQYFGPGTRLTVL.